The entry below describes one T cell receptor beta chain. This entry is derived from a study of OX40 agonist ivuxolimab in advanced cancers. The CDR3 consists of 16 residues. Germline lookup yields CDR1 SGDLS and CDR2 YYNGEE. V shed 0 bases and J 0 bases; nucleotides not matched to a gene: 2. TCRdb keeps only in-frame clones here, not all; method: immunoSEQ multiplex PCR. Of approximately 38,000 clones listed, around 93% are singletons. The material was CD4+ or CD8+ T cells sorted from blood, obtained in a trial of the OX40 agonist ivuxolimab. The receptor comes from an adult with an advanced solid tumor such as melanoma, head and neck, liver or kidney cancer. The gene calls are TRBV9 and TRBJ2-3, with 9 positions matching TRBD2. CDR3 amino acids: CASSVGTSGSTDTQYF. The CDR3 region has the DNA TGTGCCAGCAGCGTAGGAACTAGCGGGAGCACAGATACGCAGTATTTT.